Listed here are 32 T cell receptor beta chains from one sample, sequenced in a study of ipilimumab plus nivolumab after autologous stem cell transplantation listed by TCRdb under 2021. The library was produced with the immunoSEQ multiplex PCR assay. This is the immuneACCESS table as TCRdb keeps it, with only in-frame sequences that have V and J called. A part of the clones is gone; compared with another copy, unresolved V genes explain less than half, and the rest is unexplained. The sample data list tens of thousands of clones, and under 85% of these were observed just once. Less than 2.5% of the sample is taken by the ten largest. The source material was PBMCs, sampled in a trial of ipilimumab plus nivolumab as post-transplant consolidation. These receptors came from a male donor with diffuse large B-cell lymphoma.

The CDR3 region is CASLVAGGAQYF. Written as DNA, the CDR3 is TGTGCCAGCTTGGTAGCGGGGGGGGCCCAGTACTTC. The chain uses TRBV2 and TRBJ2-5; TRBD2 matches 11 bases. This CDR3 spans 12 amino acids. Germline V gene sequence: CDR1 SNHLY, CDR2 FYNNEI. V was clipped by 8 bases and J by 9 bases; unmatched bases: 5.

This chain joins TRBV5-1 and TRBJ2-7; D may be TRBD1 (6 bases). V was shortened by 4 bases and J by 0 bases, with 11 bases between the two germline ends. The CDR3 extends over 14 amino acids. Germline V lookup: CDR1 SGHRS, CDR2 YFSETQ. CDR3 sequence: CASSRPTGSYEQYF. The CDR3 DNA sequence: TGCGCCAGCAGCCGACCGACAGGCTCCTACGAGCAGTACTTC.

This rearrangement joins TRBV5-8 to TRBJ2-3; perhaps TRBD1 as D (6 bases). From germline, CDR1 is SGHTS and CDR2 YDEGEE. V shed 6 bases and J shed 1 base, with 12 bases lying between them. CDR3 size: 14 residues. The CDR3 nucleotides are TGTGCCAGCACCTTTTACAGGGGCACAGATACGCAGTATTTT. Protein sequence: CASTFYRGTDTQYF.

The V gene is TRBV5-6, the J gene TRBJ1-2; D is possibly TRBD1 (5 bases). The CDR3 has 15 amino acids. V was clipped by 4 bases and J by 4 bases, with 17 bases between them. The germline gives CDR1 SGHDT, CDR2 YYEEEE. The CDR3 loop is CASSPTESKLYGYTF. CDR3 nucleotide sequence: TGTGCCAGCAGCCCGACAGAGTCGAAACTCTATGGCTACACCTTC.

This chain links TRBV10-3 with TRBJ1-4, with 7 bases aligning to TRBD1. Germline CDR1 and CDR2: ENHRY and SYGVKD. The V and J ends lost 0 bases and 8 bases, in that order; junction bases with no gene match: 3. This CDR3 region has 14 residues. The CDR3 nucleotides read TGTGCCATCAGTGAGTCCGCAGGGGGGGAAAAACTGTTTTTT. Amino acid sequence: CAISESAGGEKLFF.

CDR3 sequence reads: CASSPGGAPSYEQYF. CDR3 DNA sequence: TGTGCCAGCTCACCAGGGGGGGCACCTTCCTACGAGCAGTACTTC. The chain has TRBV18 and TRBJ2-7, with D perhaps matching TRBD2 (7 bases). This CDR3 has 15 amino acids. The germline V and J ends were trimmed by 2 bases and 1 base, with 12 bases remaining between them. Germline CDR1 and CDR2: KGHSH and LQKENI.

This clone was seen once. The J gene is TRBJ2-3, the V gene TRBV21-1; the D call in the table, TRBD1, was not verified against the DNA. TRBV21-1 is a documented pseudogene. This CDR3 is built from 14 residues. Here the CDR3 reads CASSKGQSTDTQYF. The CDR3 DNA reads TGTGCCAGCAGCAAAGGCCAGTCCACAGATACGCAGTATTTT.

The chain joins TRBV6-4 to TRBJ2-3, with D uncertain. Between the trimmed V and J ends, which lost 4 bases and 5 bases, there was a span of 10 bases. The germline V gene encodes CDR1 MRHNA and CDR2 SNTAGT. This CDR3 spans 13 amino acids. CDR3 loop: CASSGADGDTQYF. The CDR3 coding sequence is TGTGCCAGCAGTGGTGCGGATGGAGATACGCAGTATTTT.

The CDR3 sequence is CASVGRESYEQYF. Written as DNA, the CDR3 is TGTGCCAGCGTTGGCAGGGAGTCCTACGAGCAGTACTTC. This chain links TRBV6-1 with TRBJ2-7; D is tentatively TRBD1 or TRBD2 (5 bases each). This CDR3 is 13 amino acids long. From germline, CDR1 is MNHNS and CDR2 SASEGT. V shed 8 bases and J shed 1 base, with 12 bases lying between them.

This chain links TRBV4-1 with TRBJ2-5, with 8 bases matching TRBD2. Judging by the DNA end, TRBJ2-7 fits better; the J call may be wrong. Germline V gene data show CDR1 as MGHRA and CDR2 as YSYEKL. The CDR3 covers 16 residues. As DNA, the CDR3 is TGCGCCAGCAGCCAAGGCCCACTAGCGGTTGCATACGAGCAGTACTTC. Residues: CASSQGPLAVAYEQYF.

The gene calls are TRBV9 and TRBJ2-1; the match to TRBD1 covers 8 bases. J gave up 1 base and V 0 bases, and 3 bases lay outside the gene matches. From germline, CDR1 is SGDLS and CDR2 YYNGEE. The CDR3 runs 16 residues. The CDR3 spells CASSVDGQGSYNEQFF. CDR3 sequence (DNA): TGTGCCAGCAGCGTAGACGGACAGGGATCCTACAATGAGCAGTTCTTC.

This clone was seen only once. This chain joins TRBV4-2 and TRBJ1-3; perhaps TRBD1 as D (5 bases). The CDR3 totals 14 residues. The V end lost 5 bases, the J end lost 4 bases, and 12 bases lay between the germline ends. Per the germline V gene, CDR1 is LGHNA and CDR2 is YNFKEQ. The CDR3 nucleotides are TGTGCCAGCAGCGACCGGGACGGCGGAAACACCATATATTTT. The encoded protein is CASSDRDGGNTIYF.

V and J are TRBV14 and TRBJ2-7; 9 bases map to TRBD2. V lost 4 bases, J lost 3 bases, and 7 bases stayed unmatched. Per the germline V gene, CDR1 is SGHDN and CDR2 is FVKESK. The CDR3 is 15 residues long. CDR3 protein: CASSRIAGALYEQYF. The CDR3 DNA follows: TGTGCCAGCAGCCGTATAGCGGGGGCACTCTACGAGCAGTACTTC. Together with reference TRBV14 and TRBJ2-7, the CDR3 gives the full variable domain: EAGVTQFPSHSVIEKGQTVTLRCDPISGHDNLYWYRRVMGKEIKFLLHFVKESKQDESGMPNNRFLAERTGGTYSTLKVQPAELEDSGVYFCASSRIAGALYEQYFGPGTRLTVT.

This clone was picked up a small number of times. The V gene is TRBV5-1, the J gene TRBJ2-3; 12 bases map to TRBD2. The germline gives CDR1 SGHRS, CDR2 YFSETQ. The trim removed 0 bases at V and 2 bases at J, leaving 4 bases unmatched. This CDR3 is 17 amino acids long. The CDR3 sequence is CASSLELAGGLTDTQYF. The CDR3 DNA reads as TGCGCCAGCAGCTTGGAACTAGCGGGGGGCCTCACAGATACGCAGTATTTT.

The chain employs TRBV19 and TRBJ1-2; the match to TRBD1 covers 8 bases. CDR1 is LNHDA and CDR2 is SQIVND in the germline V gene (reference sequence). The ends lost 2 bases at V and 4 bases at J; junction bases unmatched: 9. The CDR3 loop spans 16 amino acids. CDR3 amino acids: CASSIMTGEYGYGYTF. The CDR3 DNA reads TGTGCCAGTAGTATAATGACAGGGGAGTATGGCTATGGCTACACCTTC.

This chain connects TRBV7-8 to TRBJ2-3, with 13 positions matching TRBD2. Trimming took 0 bases from V and 2 from J; bases not matched to a gene: 8. Germline V lookup: CDR1 SGHVS, CDR2 FQNEAQ. This CDR3 spans 19 amino acids. CDR3 coding DNA: TGTGCCAGCAGCTTAGCCAAATTCGGACTAGCGGGAGACACAGATACGCAGTATTTT. This codes for CASSLAKFGLAGDTDTQYF. Drawing the rest from reference TRBV7-8 and TRBJ2-3, the complete variable domain is GAGVSQSPRYKVAKRGQDVALRCDPISGHVSLFWYQQALGQGPEFLTYFQNEAQLDKSGLPSDRFFAERPEGSVSTLKIQRTQQEDSAVYLCASSLAKFGLAGDTDTQYFGPGTRLTVL.

In this sample, this clone turned up a few times. The chain uses TRBV9 and TRBJ1-2; D is uncertain. V gave up 0 bases and J gave up 6 bases, with 12 bases separating them. The V gene's germline CDR1 is SGDLS and CDR2 YYNGEE. The CDR3 runs 14 residues. This CDR3 is CASSVEGRSHGYTF. Written as DNA, the CDR3 is TGTGCCAGCAGCGTAGAAGGTCGGTCTCATGGCTACACCTTC.

This clone was found a few times. The chain links TRBV5-1 to TRBJ1-2; 8 positions agree with TRBD1. V lost 3 bases and J lost 4; bases outside the gene matches: 5. This CDR3 comprises 14 residues. Germline CDR1 reads SGHRS; CDR2 reads YFSETQ. CDR3 nucleotide sequence: TGCGCCAGCAGCTCCGGACAGGGCCCCTATGGCTACACCTTC. Its translation: CASSSGQGPYGYTF.

The rearrangement joins TRBV18 to TRBJ2-5; D is perhaps TRBD2 (6 bases). The CDR3 runs to 13 residues. Germline V lookup: CDR1 KGHSH, CDR2 LQKENI. Trimming left V 2 bases short and J 5 bases short, with 9 bases between. DNA of the CDR3: TGTGCCAGCTCACCAGGGGCGGGGGAGACCCAGTACTTC. Its protein is CASSPGAGETQYF.

V gene TRBV5-1 combines with J gene TRBJ1-3; D not certain. The V gene lost 0 bases and the J gene lost 0 bases, with 10 bases spanning the gap. The CDR3 totals 16 residues. Looked up from germline, CDR1 is SGHRS and CDR2 is YFSETQ. The CDR3 spells CASSLGDQYSGNTIYF. CDR3 nucleotide sequence: TGCGCCAGCAGCTTGGGAGATCAGTACTCTGGAAACACCATATATTTT.

In DNA, the CDR3 is TGTGCCAGCAGCTTAGGCAGAAATGAAAAACTGTTTTTT. It encodes CASSLGRNEKLFF. The chain carries TRBV7-8 and TRBJ1-4; unclear D gene. Trimming removed 1 base from V and 5 bases from J, with 5 bases in between. The CDR3 extends over 13 amino acids. Per germline, CDR1 SGHVS and CDR2 FQNEAQ.

The J gene is TRBJ2-4, the V gene TRBV7-8; 15 positions agree with TRBD2. CDR1 is SGHVS, CDR2 FQNEAQ, per germline. CDR3 length: 17 residues. V gave up 4 bases and J gave up 16 bases; unmatched junction bases: 17. For the CDR3, the DNA is TGTGCCAGCAGCTCCGCCCGGACTAGCGGGGGGGCCGGAATCGAATACTTC. It encodes CASSSARTSGGAGIEYF.

This sequence joins TRBV18 and TRBJ2-7, with D possibly being TRBD1 (6 bases). V was trimmed by 3 bases and J by 1 base, leaving 10 bases between them. The CDR3 is 14 amino acids. Germline CDR1 and CDR2: KGHSH and LQKENI. The chain's CDR3 is CASSPGHHSYEQYF. The CDR3 nucleotides are TGTGCCAGCTCACCGGGACATCATTCCTACGAGCAGTACTTC.

The rearrangement links TRBV5-1 to TRBJ2-1; no clear D. Germline V CDR1 and CDR2: SGHRS, YFSETQ. CDR3 length: 12 residues. Trimming took 2 bases from V and 5 from J, leaving 5 bases between them. The CDR3 here is CASSFYNNEQFF. CDR3 nucleotides: TGCGCCAGCAGCTTCTATAACAATGAGCAGTTCTTC.

J is TRBJ1-5 and V is TRBV2; 8 positions agree with TRBD1. V dropped 3 bases and J dropped 6; count of bases not matched to a gene: 4. From germline, CDR1 is SNHLY and CDR2 FYNNEI. The CDR3 contains 14 residues. The CDR3: CASSEEQGAQPQHF. CDR3 nucleotide sequence: TGTGCCAGCAGTGAGGAGCAGGGGGCTCAGCCCCAGCATTTT.

As DNA, the CDR3 is TGTGCCAGTAGTTCGCTGACGGGACAACCCAGAGGTTGGCAGCTGTTTTTT. This gives the protein CASSSLTGQPRGWQLFF. This chain links TRBV19 with TRBJ2-2; D is possibly TRBD1 (6 bases). The CDR3 spans 17 residues. V dropped 5 bases and J dropped 12 bases, with 28 bases sitting between them. Germline CDR1 and CDR2: LNHDA and SQIVND (reference sequence).

This chain connects TRBV30 to TRBJ1-6; 11 nucleotides line up with TRBD1. This CDR3 has 18 amino acids. The J segment lost 1 base and the V segment lost 4 bases, leaving 9 bases of the junction unmatched. Germline CDR1 and CDR2: GTSNPN and SVGIG (reference sequence). The CDR3 sequence is CAWTGTGGFQSYNSPLHF. The CDR3 DNA is TGTGCCTGGACCGGGACAGGGGGTTTTCAATCCTATAATTCACCCCTCCACTTT.

The chain joins TRBV6-1 to TRBJ1-4, with 9 bases fitting TRBD1. Germline V CDR1 and CDR2: MNHNS, SASEGT. J gave up 14 bases and V 6 bases, and 10 bases lay outside the gene matches. The CDR3 covers 13 residues. In DNA, the CDR3 is TGTGCCAGCAGCCTTATGGGGGGACAGGGTCTGTTTTTT. This gives the protein CASSLMGGQGLFF.

The V call is TRBV18, the J call TRBJ2-3; 7 nucleotides match TRBD2. The junction had 8 bases not matched to a gene; V was cut back by 3 bases and J by 2 bases. CDR1 KGHSH and CDR2 LQKENI come from the germline V gene. This CDR3 is 16 amino acids long. Here the CDR3 DNA reads TGTGCCAGCTCACCCACGAGCGGGACCCTCACAGATACGCAGTATTTT. This encodes CASSPTSGTLTDTQYF.

This clone occurred a few times. The rearrangement links TRBV5-4 to TRBJ2-3; 8 positions match TRBD2. Germline CDR1 is SGHNT and CDR2 is YYREEE (reference sequence). The CDR3 loop spans 18 amino acids. V gave up 4 bases and J gave up 2 bases; unmatched junction bases: 15. CDR3 residues: CASSPGKVPRGATDTQYF. Written as DNA, the CDR3 is TGTGCCAGCAGCCCCGGGAAGGTCCCGCGGGGGGCCACAGATACGCAGTATTTT. The whole variable domain, remainder taken from reference TRBV5-4 and TRBJ2-3, is ETGVTQSPTHLIKTRGQQVTLRCSSQSGHNTVSWYQQALGQGPQFIFQYYREEENGRGNFPPRFSGLQFPNYSSELNVNALELDDSALYLCASSPGKVPRGATDTQYFGPGTRLTVL.

The V call is TRBV4-1, the J call TRBJ2-1; TRBD2 agrees at 8 bases. Unmatched junction bases numbered 11, after V lost 2 bases and J lost 5 bases. The germline CDR1 and CDR2 sequences are MGHRA and YSYEKL. This CDR3 comprises 17 residues. For the CDR3, the DNA is TGCGCCAGCAGCCAAATCGGTCGGGGGGGCCCCCACAATGAGCAGTTCTTC. It translates to CASSQIGRGGPHNEQFF.

The chain recombines TRBV5-1 with TRBJ2-7; 14 bases fit TRBD2. CDR1 and CDR2 from the germline V gene are SGHRS and YFSETQ. The CDR3 runs to 13 residues. With 7 bases clipped from V and 7 bases from J, the junction kept 4 bases outside the gene matches. CDR3 DNA sequence: TGCGCCAGCGGATGGACTAGCGGGGGGGAGCAGTACTTC. It yields the protein CASGWTSGGEQYF.